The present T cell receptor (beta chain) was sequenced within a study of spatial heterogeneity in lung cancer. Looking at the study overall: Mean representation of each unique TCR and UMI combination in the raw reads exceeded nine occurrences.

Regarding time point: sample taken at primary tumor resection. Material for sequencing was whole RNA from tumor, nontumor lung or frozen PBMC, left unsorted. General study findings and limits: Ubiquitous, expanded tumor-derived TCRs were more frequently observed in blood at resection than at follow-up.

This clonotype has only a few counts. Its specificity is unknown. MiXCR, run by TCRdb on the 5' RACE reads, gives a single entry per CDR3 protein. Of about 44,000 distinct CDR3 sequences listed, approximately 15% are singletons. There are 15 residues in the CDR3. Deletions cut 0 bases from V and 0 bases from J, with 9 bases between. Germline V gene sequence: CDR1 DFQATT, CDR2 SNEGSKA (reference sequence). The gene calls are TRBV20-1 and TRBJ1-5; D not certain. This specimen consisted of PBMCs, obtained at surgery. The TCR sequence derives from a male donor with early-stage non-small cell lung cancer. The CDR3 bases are TGCAGTGCTAGAGATGGTAGAAATAGCAATCAGCCCCAGCATTTT. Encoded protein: CSARDGRNSNQPQHF.